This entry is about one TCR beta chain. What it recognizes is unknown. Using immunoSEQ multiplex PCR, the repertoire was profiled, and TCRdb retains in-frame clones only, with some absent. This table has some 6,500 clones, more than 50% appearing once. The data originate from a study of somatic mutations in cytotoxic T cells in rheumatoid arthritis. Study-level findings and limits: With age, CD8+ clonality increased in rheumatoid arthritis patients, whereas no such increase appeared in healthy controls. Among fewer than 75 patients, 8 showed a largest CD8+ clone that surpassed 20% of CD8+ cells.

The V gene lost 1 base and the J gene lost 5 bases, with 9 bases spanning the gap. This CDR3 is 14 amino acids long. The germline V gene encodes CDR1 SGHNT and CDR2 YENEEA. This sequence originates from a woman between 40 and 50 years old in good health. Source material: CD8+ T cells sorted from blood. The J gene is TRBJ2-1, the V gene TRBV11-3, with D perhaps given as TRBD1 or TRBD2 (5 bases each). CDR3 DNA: TGTGCCAGCAGCTTAGCGGGGCTCAACAATGAGCAGTTCTTC. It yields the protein CASSLAGLNNEQFF.